Listed here are 29 T cell receptor beta chains from one sample, sequenced in a study of T-cell reconstitution after alpha-beta-depleted transplantation in children. Study results and caveats: Among T cells one year after transplant, newly produced cells accounted for most counts and diversity.

What these receptors recognize is not known. This sample's TCRbeta library carried unique molecular identifier barcodes. TCRdb redid the calling of the PCR reads with MiXCR, one entry per CDR3 protein. Of some 300,000 distinct CDR3 sequences detected, less than 9.5% appear once; the ten largest clones hold over 7.5%. The sequenced sample was peripheral blood, obtained 360 days after TCRalphabeta/CD19-depleted stem cell transplant. The receptors derive from a female patient aged 2 to 10 who had a stem cell transplant for Fanconi anemia, so the T cells may come from the graft donor.

This clonotype was seen many times. V gene TRBV9 combines with J gene TRBJ2-1; 9 nucleotides line up with TRBD1. The CDR3 sequence is 15 residues long. Germline V gene sequence: CDR1 SGDLS, CDR2 YYNGEE. V lost 0 bases, J lost 5 bases, and 3 bases stayed unmatched. The CDR3 sequence: CASSVGGDRDNEQFF. The CDR3 DNA reads TGTGCCAGCAGCGTAGGCGGGGACAGGGACAATGAGCAGTTCTTC.

Ten or more counts support this clonotype. The chain links TRBV28 to TRBJ2-5, with 7 bases identical to TRBD2. J was trimmed by 4 bases and V by 3 bases; bases with no gene match: 11. The CDR3 is 16 amino acids. CDR1 is MDHEN and CDR2 is SYDVKM in the germline V gene. The CDR3 nucleotides are TGTGCCAGCAGTTTCGGCTCGGGGGGTAGTGGAGAGACCCAGTACTTC. Its translation is CASSFGSGGSGETQYF. Combining the CDR3 with reference TRBV28 and TRBJ2-5 gives the whole variable domain DVKVTQSSRYLVKRTGEKVFLECVQDMDHENMFWYRQDPGLGLRLIYFSYDVKMKEKGDIPEGYSVSREKKERFSLILESASTNQTSMYLCASSFGSGGSGETQYFGPGTRLLVL.

On this clonotype: A much larger clone lies a single base off, so this may be a read error. The chain joins TRBV5-5 to TRBJ1-1; no clear D. The CDR3 spans 13 residues. V shed 4 bases and J shed 6 bases, with 13 bases lying between them. CDR1 and CDR2 (germline): SGHKS, YYEKEE (reference sequence). CDR3 protein: CASSPGWVSEAFF. CDR3 DNA: TGTGCCAGCAGCCCGGGGTGGGTCTCTGAAGCTTTCTTT.

The chain employs TRBV11-2 and TRBJ1-2; D possibly corresponds to TRBD1 (5 bases). The CDR3 is 12 amino acids. Germline V gives CDR1 SGHAT, CDR2 FQNNGV. CDR3 amino acids: CVSWGWDYGYTF. In DNA form, the CDR3 reads TGTGTCTCCTGGGGCTGGGACTATGGCTACACCTTC.

The V and J genes are TRBV10-3 and TRBJ1-1; no reliable D call. This CDR3 has 14 amino acids. The V and J ends lost 1 base and 1 base respectively, with 7 bases between them. CDR1 is ENHRY and CDR2 is SYGVKD in the germline V gene. This CDR3 reads CAISELAGNTEAFF. The CDR3 nucleotides are TGTGCCATCAGTGAGTTGGCTGGGAACACTGAAGCTTTCTTT.

Ten or more counts support this clonotype. J is TRBJ2-7 and V is TRBV3-1, with TRBD2 matching over 7 bases. The V gene's germline CDR1 is LGHDT and CDR2 YNNKEL (reference sequence). The junction had 6 bases not matched to a gene; V was cut back by 4 bases and J by 0 bases. The CDR3 loop spans 15 amino acids. Written as DNA, the CDR3 is TGTGCCAGCAGCCCCGGGACTACGAGCTCCTACGAGCAGTACTTC. Amino acids: CASSPGTTSSYEQYF.

This clonotype was seen at least ten times. V gene TRBV5-1 combines with J gene TRBJ2-1; TRBD2 matches at 9 bases. From germline, CDR1 is SGHRS and CDR2 YFSETQ. Losses at the gene ends were 4 bases for V and 8 bases for J; bases not matched to a gene: 16. The CDR3 length is 17 residues. CDR3 amino acids: CASSPARLAVTTDEQFF. DNA for the CDR3: TGCGCCAGCAGCCCCGCTCGACTAGCGGTTACTACGGATGAGCAGTTCTTC.

This clonotype was recorded at least ten times. The rearrangement links TRBV10-1 to TRBJ1-1, with D perhaps matching TRBD1 (5 bases). Germline lookup yields CDR1 WNHNN and CDR2 SYGVQD (reference sequence). Trimming pared 5 bases from V and 4 bases from J, leaving 14 bases between. The CDR3 is 14 residues long. CDR3 loop: CASSRDPRGTEAFF. CDR3 coding DNA: TGCGCCAGCAGTCGGGACCCTCGGGGCACTGAAGCTTTCTTT.

This clonotype has at least ten counts. V gene TRBV29-1 combines with J gene TRBJ2-7, with TRBD1 matching 7 bases. The CDR3 runs to 14 residues. Trimming at V came to 7 bases and at J to 3 bases, leaving 12 bases not matched to a gene. The germline CDR1 and CDR2 sequences are SQVTM and ANQGSEA. CDR3 nucleotides: TGCAGCGCCGTCGGGACAGCTGTTGACTACGAGCAGTACTTC. Protein: CSAVGTAVDYEQYF.

This clonotype came up many times. This chain links TRBV5-1 with TRBJ2-5; possible D gene TRBD1, 6 bases. The V gene lost 7 bases and the J gene lost 0 bases, with 13 bases spanning the gap. The CDR3 has 14 residues. CDR1 is SGHRS, CDR2 YFSETQ, per germline. The CDR3, as DNA: TGCGCCAGCCGCCCACAGGGCTACCAAGAGACCCAGTACTTC. This gives the protein CASRPQGYQETQYF.

This clonotype was detected many times. This chain joins TRBV6-5 and TRBJ2-7, with 8 bases that match TRBD2. V was pared by 4 bases and J by 4 bases, with 9 bases of the junction left unmatched. The CDR3 extends over 15 amino acids. Germline V lookup: CDR1 MNHEY, CDR2 SVGAGI. CDR3 protein: CASSWGTSSVYEQYF. Here the CDR3 DNA reads TGTGCCAGCAGTTGGGGGACTAGTTCCGTTTACGAGCAGTACTTC.

Ten or more counts support this clonotype. This chain connects TRBV10-3 to TRBJ1-5; TRBD1 aligns across 7 bases. This CDR3 has 14 amino acids. Trimming took 2 bases from V and 4 from J; bases not matched to a gene: 2. Germline V gives CDR1 ENHRY, CDR2 SYGVKD. The CDR3 DNA reads as TGTGCCATCAGTGAGACGACAGGGAATCAGCCCCAGCATTTT. It encodes CAISETTGNQPQHF.

This clonotype came up a few times. This chain uses TRBV5-6 with TRBJ1-2; D is possibly TRBD1 (5 bases). The CDR3 is 14 residues long. V lost 5 bases and J 4 bases, leaving 15 bases between the germline ends. CDR1 SGHDT and CDR2 YYEEEE come from the germline V gene. This chain's CDR3 is CASRRGQGVYGYTF. CDR3 DNA: TGTGCCAGCAGGAGAGGGCAGGGAGTCTATGGCTACACCTTC.

This clonotype was detected only a few times. The V gene is TRBV7-9, the J gene TRBJ1-1; 7 nucleotides agree with TRBD1. V was pared by 3 bases and J by 1 base, with 8 bases of the junction left unmatched. This CDR3 has 16 amino acids. Germline lookup yields CDR1 SEHNR and CDR2 FQNEAQ (reference sequence). The CDR3 region has the DNA TGTGCCAGCAGCTTCGGAGGGGGCGCAGGGAACACTGAAGCTTTCTTT. This sequence encodes CASSFGGGAGNTEAFF.

The V and J genes are TRBV7-9 and TRBJ2-1; possibly TRBD2 for D (6 bases). This CDR3 is built from 12 residues. V was shortened by 1 base and J by 13 bases, with 11 bases between the two germline ends. The V gene's germline CDR1 is SEHNR and CDR2 FQNEAQ (reference sequence). The CDR3 protein is CASSLDRRGQFF. The CDR3 bases are TGTGCCAGCAGCTTAGATCGGCGGGGACAGTTCTTC.

The chain is built from TRBV2 and TRBJ2-5; 7 positions agree with TRBD2. Germline values: CDR1 SNHLY, CDR2 FYNNEI. J was trimmed by 5 bases and V by 1 base; bases with no gene match: 10. The CDR3 runs 16 residues. CDR3 residues: CASSEGSLAEGETQYF. The CDR3 region has the DNA TGTGCCAGCAGTGAAGGGAGTCTAGCGGAGGGGGAGACCCAGTACTTC.

This chain uses TRBV3-1 with TRBJ1-2, with D hard to call. V was trimmed by 5 bases and J by 0 bases, leaving 7 bases between them. This CDR3 has 13 amino acids. Germline CDR1 and CDR2: LGHDT and YNNKEL (reference sequence). DNA for the CDR3: TGTGCCAGCAGCTCTGCCCCTAACTATGGCTACACCTTC. Translating gives CASSSAPNYGYTF.

This clonotype was picked up many times. The chain carries TRBV20-1 and TRBJ1-5; D gene unclear. The germline CDR1 and CDR2 sequences are DFQATT and SNEGSKA (reference sequence). The V gene lost 3 bases and the J gene lost 6 bases, with 12 bases spanning the gap. The CDR3 is made up of 13 amino acids. The CDR3 DNA reads as TGCAGTGCTAGTTACGAGGGCACTCAGCCCCAGCATTTT. Amino acid sequence: CSASYEGTQPQHF.

The sample holds a few counts of this clonotype. The V and J genes are TRBV7-2 and TRBJ2-5; tentatively, D is TRBD1 (6 bases). The CDR3 spans 13 residues. Germline CDR1 reads SGHTA; CDR2 reads FQGNSA. Trimming left V 5 bases short and J 5 bases short, with 12 bases between. The CDR3 is CASSRRRGETQYF. The CDR3 nucleotides read TGTGCCAGCAGCCGCCGTAGGGGGGAGACCCAGTACTTC.

This chain uses TRBV4-1 with TRBJ2-3; no clear D. Germline-derived CDR1 and CDR2 are MGHRA and YSYEKL. CDR3 length: 14 amino acids. V dropped 1 base and J dropped 0 bases, with 5 bases sitting between them. For the CDR3, the DNA is TGCGCCAGCAGCCAAGGGCCTAGCACAGATACGCAGTATTTT. Protein product: CASSQGPSTDTQYF.

This clonotype is a singleton in its sample. The chain links TRBV30 to TRBJ1-2; D possibly corresponds to TRBD1 (6 bases). Trimming removed 0 bases from V and 8 bases from J, with 13 bases in between. The CDR3 consists of 13 residues. The V gene's germline CDR1 is GTSNPN and CDR2 SVGIG (reference sequence). The CDR3 DNA is TGTGCCTGGAGTGTACCCAGGGGTCAAGGCTACACCTTC. Translating it yields CAWSVPRGQGYTF.

As to this clonotype: One base away lies a much larger clone, so this may be a sequencing read error. V gene TRBV7-9 combines with J gene TRBJ1-1; D is unresolved. Trimming pared 5 bases from V and 8 bases from J, leaving 6 bases between. The CDR3 contains 10 residues. Germline values: CDR1 SEHNR, CDR2 FQNEAQ (reference sequence). CDR3 in DNA: TGTGCCAGCAGCGTGGAAGAAGCTTTCTTT. Protein product: CASSVEEAFF.

The chain is built from TRBV30 and TRBJ2-1; TRBD2 matches at 11 bases. The germline gives CDR1 GTSNPN, CDR2 SVGIG (reference sequence). V lost 1 base, J lost 8 bases, and 7 bases stayed unmatched. The CDR3 contains 15 residues. The CDR3 nucleotides read TGTGCCTGGAGTGGTACTAGCGGGAGTTATTATGAGCAGTTCTTC. Its protein product is CAWSGTSGSYYEQFF.

The table lists this clonotype with many counts. This chain uses TRBV20-1 with TRBJ1-1; D ambiguous. Germline V gives CDR1 DFQATT, CDR2 SNEGSKA (reference sequence). The CDR3 runs 12 residues. Trimming took 3 bases from V and 5 from J, leaving 10 bases between them. Here the CDR3 DNA reads TGCAGTGCTAGTGTAGGGAAGACTGAAGCTTTCTTT. Translating it yields CSASVGKTEAFF.

In its sample, this clonotype was seen many times. The rearrangement uses TRBV5-1 and TRBJ2-4, with D tentatively TRBD1 or TRBD2 (6 bases each). Germline CDR1 reads SGHRS; CDR2 reads YFSETQ. Trimming stripped 1 base from V and 3 bases from J, with 11 bases between. The CDR3 loop spans 15 amino acids. CDR3 nucleotides: TGCGCCAGCAGCTTGCCGGGGGCCAGCAAAAACATTCAGTACTTC. Protein sequence: CASSLPGASKNIQYF.

At least ten counts were recorded for this clonotype. This chain joins TRBV7-2 and TRBJ2-4; a weak D match, TRBD1 (6 bases). CDR3 length equals 15 residues. Germline V lookup: CDR1 SGHTA, CDR2 FQGNSA. V lost 2 bases to trimming and J lost 8 bases, with 16 bases between them. The DNA of the CDR3 is TGTGCCAGCAGCTTAAGAATACAGGGTTTTGACATTCAGTACTTC. It translates to CASSLRIQGFDIQYF.

This chain joins TRBV28 and TRBJ2-3, with 13 bases that match TRBD2. Germline CDR1 is MDHEN and CDR2 is SYDVKM. After removal of 4 bases from V and 5 bases from J, the junction contained 9 bases not matched to a gene. The length of the CDR3 is 17 residues. The DNA for the CDR3 is TGTGCCAGCAGTTCACCGGGACTAGCGGGAAGGGAAGATACGCAGTATTTT. This sequence encodes CASSSPGLAGREDTQYF. Variable domain in full (rest from reference TRBV28 and TRBJ2-3): DVKVTQSSRYLVKRTGEKVFLECVQDMDHENMFWYRQDPGLGLRLIYFSYDVKMKEKGDIPEGYSVSREKKERFSLILESASTNQTSMYLCASSSPGLAGREDTQYFGPGTRLTVL.

Turning to this clonotype: This may come from a read error, since a much larger clone is one base off. This chain links TRBV7-2 with TRBJ2-7; D remains unclear. Germline CDR1 and CDR2: SGHTA and FQGNSA. V was clipped by 7 bases and J by 6 bases, with 19 bases between them. This CDR3 is 14 amino acids long. CDR3 in DNA: TGTGCCAGCACCATACTATCAAGCCAGATCGAGCAGTACTTC. It encodes CASTILSSQIEQYF.

The genes are TRBV25-1 and TRBJ2-1; the D gene is possibly TRBD2 (5 bases). Per the germline V gene, CDR1 is MGHDK and CDR2 is SYGVNS. CDR3 length: 12 amino acids. Trimming left V 7 bases short and J 8 bases short, with 12 bases between. The chain's CDR3 is CASTRPGDEQFF. The CDR3 nucleotides read TGTGCCAGCACTCGTCCCGGGGATGAGCAGTTCTTC.